The T cell receptor (beta chain) under discussion was sequenced for a study of blood T cell repertoires in COVID-19. At the level of the study: From the United States, Italy and Spain came samples of acute and convalescent COVID-19.

Only in-frame clones appear in the TCRdb table, and some are missing; sequencing was by immunoSEQ multiplex PCR. The table includes hundreds of thousands of clones, around 82% detected once. The source of this sequence is a middle-aged woman with active or convalescent COVID-19. The sequencing sample was made of peripheral blood.

The DNA for the CDR3 is TGTGCCAGCAGATATAGACTAGCGGACACAGATACGCAGTATTTT. Residues: CASRYRLADTDTQYF. This chain joins TRBV3-1 (or the pseudogene TRBV3-2) and TRBJ2-3, with 9 bases matching TRBD2. Germline lookup yields CDR1 LGHDT and CDR2 YNNKEL (reference sequence). The CDR3 is made up of 15 amino acids. The J segment lost 2 bases and the V segment lost 6 bases, leaving 6 bases of the junction unmatched.